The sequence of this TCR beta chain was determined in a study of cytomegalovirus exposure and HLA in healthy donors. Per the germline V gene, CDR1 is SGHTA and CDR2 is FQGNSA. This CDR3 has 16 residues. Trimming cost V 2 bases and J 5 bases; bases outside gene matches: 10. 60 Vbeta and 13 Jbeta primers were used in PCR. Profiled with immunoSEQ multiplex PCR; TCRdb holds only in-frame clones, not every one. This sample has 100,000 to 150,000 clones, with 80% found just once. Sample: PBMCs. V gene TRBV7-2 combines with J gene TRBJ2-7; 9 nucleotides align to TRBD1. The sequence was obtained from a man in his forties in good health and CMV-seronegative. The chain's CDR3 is CASSLSRDRVKNEQYF. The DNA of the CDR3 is TGTGCCAGCAGCTTATCCCGGGACAGGGTAAAGAACGAGCAGTACTTC.